The sequence of this TCR beta chain was determined in a study of cytomegalovirus exposure and HLA in healthy donors. This clone occurred a few times. The antigen remains unidentified. Study results and limitations: TCR beta chains associated with HLA were, in a later analysis, more clonally expanded than equally common others. Accurate HLA-A and HLA-B prediction from TCR beta sequences was reported for most subjects. Association of 15,000 to 20,000 TCR beta sequences with HLA alleles was found at 0.05 false discovery rate in a later analysis.

Primers included in the PCR were 60 Vbeta and 13 Jbeta primers. Original analysis: A later analysis tallied approximately 78 million unique TCR beta chains, roughly 11 million of them shared. Profiled with immunoSEQ multiplex PCR; TCRdb holds only in-frame clones, not every one. D and trimming come from the DNA, and the V and J calls and clone size come from that table. The table shows 95,000 to 150,000 clones, with approximately 78% occurring only once. The length of the CDR3 is 16 residues. CDR1 is SGHTS and CDR2 is YDEGEE in the germline V gene. The junction had 6 bases not matched to a gene; V was cut back by 0 bases and J by 4 bases.

The sequenced material came from PBMCs. The sequence came from a woman aged 25 to 39 in good health and CMV-seronegative. The chain has TRBV5-8 and TRBJ1-5; 8 bases are a match to TRBD1. The DNA for the CDR3 is TGTGCCAGCAGCTTGGGCACAGGGGGGGGTAATCAGCCCCAGCATTTT. This sequence encodes CASSLGTGGGNQPQHF.